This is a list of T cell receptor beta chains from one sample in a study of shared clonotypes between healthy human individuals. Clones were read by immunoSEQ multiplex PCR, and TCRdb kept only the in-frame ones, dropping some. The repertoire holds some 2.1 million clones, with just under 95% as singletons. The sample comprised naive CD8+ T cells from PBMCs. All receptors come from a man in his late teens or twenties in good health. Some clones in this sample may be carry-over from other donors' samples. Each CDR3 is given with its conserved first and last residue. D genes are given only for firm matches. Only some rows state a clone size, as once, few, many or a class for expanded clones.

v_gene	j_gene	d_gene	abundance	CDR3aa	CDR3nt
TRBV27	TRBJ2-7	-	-	CASSHDSTYEQYF	TGTGCCAGCAGCCACGACAGCACCTACGAGCAGTACTTC
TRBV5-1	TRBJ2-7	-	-	CASSPNRVPYEQYF	TGCGCCAGCAGCCCGAACAGGGTCCCCTACGAGCAGTACTTC
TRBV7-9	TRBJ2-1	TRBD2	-	CASSLGLAGDNEQFF	TGTGCCAGCAGCTTAGGACTAGCGGGAGACAATGAGCAGTTCTTC
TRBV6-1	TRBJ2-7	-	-	CASSPGTLLREQYF	TGTGCCAGCAGCCCCGGGACTCTCCTCCGCGAGCAGTACTTC
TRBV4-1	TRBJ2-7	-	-	CASSQHRTHYEQYF	TGCGCCAGCAGCCAACACAGGACCCACTACGAGCAGTACTTC
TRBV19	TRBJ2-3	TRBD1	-	CASSPSTGWGTDTQYF	TGTGCCAGTAGTCCATCGACAGGGTGGGGCACAGATACGCAGTATTTT
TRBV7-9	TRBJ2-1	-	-	CASSQAPGLYIYNEQFF	TGTGCCAGCAGCCAAGCCCCGGGACTCTATATCTACAATGAGCAGTTCTTC
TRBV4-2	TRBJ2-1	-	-	CASRWGQNVYNEQFF	TGTGCCAGCAGATGGGGTCAAAACGTCTACAATGAGCAGTTCTTC
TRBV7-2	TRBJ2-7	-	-	CASSYYYEQYF	TGTGCCAGCAGCTACTACTACGAGCAGTACTTC
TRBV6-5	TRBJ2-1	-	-	CASSYSRGGYNEQFF	TGTGCCAGCAGTTACTCGCGGGGAGGCTACAATGAGCAGTTCTTC
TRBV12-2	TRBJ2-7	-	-	CASRLVHPGYDEQYF	TGTGCAAGTCGCTTAGTTCACCCAGGGTACGACGAGCAGTACTTC
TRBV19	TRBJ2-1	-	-	CASSIAQRAPYNEQFF	TGTGCCAGTAGTATAGCCCAGAGGGCCCCCTACAATGAGCAGTTCTTC
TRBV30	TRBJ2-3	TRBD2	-	CAWTVAGGRTDTQYF	TGTGCCTGGACGGTAGCGGGAGGGCGGACAGATACGCAGTATTTT
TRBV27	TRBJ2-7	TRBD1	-	CASSLRTGFYEQYF	TGTGCCAGCAGTCTCCGGACAGGGTTTTACGAGCAGTACTTC
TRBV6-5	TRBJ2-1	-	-	CASSSLAGEQFF	TGTGCCAGCAGTTCCCTAGCCGGGGAGCAGTTCTTC
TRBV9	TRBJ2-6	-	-	CASNFPAGSGDSGANVLTF	TGTGCCAGCAACTTCCCTGCAGGTTCTGGGGACTCTGGGGCCAACGTCCTGACTTTC
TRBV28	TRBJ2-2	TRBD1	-	CASRRYRGILEPGELFF	TGTGCCAGCAGACGGTACAGGGGGATTTTAGAGCCCGGGGAGCTGTTTTTT
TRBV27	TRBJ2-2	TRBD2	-	CASSTLAGVLLGGELFF	TGTGCCAGCAGCACACTAGCGGGAGTTCTGCTAGGCGGGGAGCTGTTTTTT
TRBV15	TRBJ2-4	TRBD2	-	CATSRTSGGAKNIQYF	TGTGCCACCAGCAGGACTAGCGGGGGAGCCAAAAACATTCAGTACTTC
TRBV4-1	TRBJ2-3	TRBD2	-	CASSALLAGAGDTQYF	TGCGCCAGCAGCGCCCTACTAGCGGGAGCTGGAGATACGCAGTATTTT
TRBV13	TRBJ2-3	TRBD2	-	CASSFSGRRRTDTQYF	TGTGCCAGCAGCTTTAGCGGGAGGCGTCGCACAGATACGCAGTATTTT
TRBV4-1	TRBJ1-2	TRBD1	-	CASSQQTGSGGYTF	TGCGCCAGCAGCCAACAGACAGGGTCGGGTGGCTACACCTTC
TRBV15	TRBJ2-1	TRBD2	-	CAVHGGSLNEQFF	TGTGCCGTCCACGGGGGGAGTCTGAATGAGCAGTTCTTC
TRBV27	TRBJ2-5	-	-	CASRWTRGQETQYF	TGTGCCAGCAGGTGGACCAGGGGACAAGAGACCCAGTACTTC
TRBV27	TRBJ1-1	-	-	CASSLLGGRGEAFF	TGTGCCAGCAGTTTATTGGGGGGCCGGGGTGAAGCTTTCTTT
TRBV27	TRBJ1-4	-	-	CASRFHPADEKLFF	TGTGCCAGCAGGTTCCACCCGGCAGATGAAAAACTGTTTTTT
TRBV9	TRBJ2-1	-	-	CASSVEGVSYNEQFF	TGTGCCAGCAGCGTAGAGGGAGTTTCCTACAATGAGCAGTTCTTC
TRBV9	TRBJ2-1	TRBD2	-	CASSEAGVKDEQFF	TGTGCCAGCAGCGAGGCGGGAGTGAAGGATGAGCAGTTCTTC
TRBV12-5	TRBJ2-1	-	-	CASGQGLGIFNEQFF	TGTGCTAGTGGTCAAGGGTTGGGGATTTTCAATGAGCAGTTCTTC
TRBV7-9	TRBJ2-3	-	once	CASSLVGAGPDTQYF	TGTGCCAGCAGCTTAGTGGGGGCGGGACCCGATACGCAGTATTTT
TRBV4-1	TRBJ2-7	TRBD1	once	CASSPRTGGGNEQYF	TGCGCCAGCAGCCCTCGGACAGGGGGTGGCAACGAGCAGTACTTC
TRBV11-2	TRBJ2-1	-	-	CASSQEGSSYNEQFF	TGTGCCAGCAGCCAGGAGGGTAGCTCCTACAATGAGCAGTTCTTC
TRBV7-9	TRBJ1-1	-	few	CASISGTGTEAFF	TGTGCCAGCATTTCCGGGACGGGGACTGAAGCTTTCTTT
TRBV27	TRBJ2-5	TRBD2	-	CASSFLDSGGRETQYF	TGTGCCAGCAGTTTTCTGGACAGCGGGGGAAGAGAGACCCAGTACTTC
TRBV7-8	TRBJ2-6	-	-	CASPPWRGANVLTF	TGTGCCAGCCCGCCGTGGCGCGGGGCCAACGTCCTGACTTTC
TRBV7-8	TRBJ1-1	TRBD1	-	CAFRGGTEAFF	TGTGCCTTCAGGGGGGGGACTGAAGCTTTCTTT
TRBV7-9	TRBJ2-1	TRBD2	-	CASSVSGGYNEQFF	TGTGCCAGCAGCGTTAGCGGGGGATACAATGAGCAGTTCTTC
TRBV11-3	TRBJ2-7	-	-	CASSSSAGVAYEQYF	TGTGCCAGCAGCTCCTCGGCCGGGGTGGCCTACGAGCAGTACTTC
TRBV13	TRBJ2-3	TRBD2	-	CASSFFLAGPSTDTQYF	TGTGCCAGCAGCTTTTTTCTAGCGGGTCCCAGCACAGATACGCAGTATTTT
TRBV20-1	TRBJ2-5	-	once	CSATLFQYF	TGCAGTGCCACGCTGTTCCAGTACTTC
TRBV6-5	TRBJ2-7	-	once	CASRGLQGSYEQYF	TGTGCCAGCAGGGGACTACAGGGGTCCTACGAGCAGTACTTC
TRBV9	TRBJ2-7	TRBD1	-	CASSVGRQGASYEQYF	TGTGCCAGCAGCGTAGGTCGGCAGGGGGCTTCCTACGAGCAGTACTTC
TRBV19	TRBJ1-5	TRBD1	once	CASSEQGDGNQPQHF	TGTGCCAGTAGTGAACAGGGGGATGGCAATCAGCCCCAGCATTTT
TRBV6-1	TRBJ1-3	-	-	CASSEWGDPGNTIYF	TGTGCCAGCAGTGAATGGGGGGACCCTGGAAACACCATATATTTT
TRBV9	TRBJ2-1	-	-	CASSVGSPNEQFF	TGTGCCAGCAGCGTAGGGTCCCCCAATGAGCAGTTCTTC
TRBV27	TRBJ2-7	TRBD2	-	CASSQGTSGAYEQYF	TGTGCCAGCAGTCAAGGGACTAGCGGGGCATACGAGCAGTACTTC
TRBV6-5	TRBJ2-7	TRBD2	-	CASSLLAGGSYEQYF	TGTGCCAGCAGCTTACTAGCGGGAGGAAGTTACGAGCAGTACTTC
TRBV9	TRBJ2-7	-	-	CASGGGHADSYEQYF	TGTGCCAGCGGTGGGGGGCATGCGGATTCCTACGAGCAGTACTTC
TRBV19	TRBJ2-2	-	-	CASSIFWAPNTGELFF	TGTGCCAGTAGTATATTTTGGGCCCCGAACACCGGGGAGCTGTTTTTT
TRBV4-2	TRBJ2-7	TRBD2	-	CASSQDRAAGGQEQYF	TGTGCCAGCAGCCAAGATCGGGCAGCGGGAGGGCAAGAGCAGTACTTC
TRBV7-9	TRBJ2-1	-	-	CASSLVGSEGEQFF	TGTGCCAGCAGCTTAGTTGGTAGCGAGGGTGAGCAGTTCTTC
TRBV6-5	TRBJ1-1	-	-	CASRSRGYPEAFF	TGTGCCAGCCGGTCCCGGGGGTACCCTGAAGCTTTCTTT
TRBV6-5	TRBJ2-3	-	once	CASSYVKASDTQYF	TGTGCCAGCAGTTACGTAAAAGCTTCTGATACGCAGTATTTT
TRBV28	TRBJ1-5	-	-	CASSSGWAQPQHF	TGTGCCAGCAGCTCAGGGTGGGCTCAGCCCCAGCATTTT
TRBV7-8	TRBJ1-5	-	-	CASSLGGGSQPQHF	TGTGCCAGCAGCCTTGGGGGGGGCAGTCAGCCCCAGCATTTT